The 4 T cell receptor beta chains in this list originate from one sample, sequenced in a study of OX40 agonist ivuxolimab in advanced cancers. Here immunoSEQ multiplex PCR was the method, and the copy in TCRdb shows in-frame clones only, minus some. The table has approximately 71,000 clones, 94% seen once. Source: CD4+ or CD8+ T cells sorted from blood, taken in a trial of the OX40 agonist ivuxolimab. The receptors originated from an adult with an advanced solid tumor such as melanoma, head and neck, liver or kidney cancer.

This clone was seen only once. This sequence joins TRBV11-2 and TRBJ2-5, with D tentatively TRBD1 or TRBD2 (5 bases each). The V gene's germline CDR1 is SGHAT and CDR2 FQNNGV. Trimming stripped 3 bases from V and 3 bases from J, with 5 bases between. The CDR3 sequence is 12 residues long. The CDR3 nucleotides are TGTGCCAGCAGCTTGGGGGAAGAGACCCAGTACTTC. This translates into CASSLGEETQYF.

In its sample, this clone ranks as medium-sized. The gene calls are TRBV4-1 and TRBJ1-4; the match to TRBD1 covers 10 bases. Germline V gene data show CDR1 as MGHRA and CDR2 as YSYEKL. V shed 3 bases, J shed 6 bases, and the junction held 4 bases outside the gene matches. This CDR3 spans 15 amino acids. The CDR3 nucleotides read TGCGCCAGCAGCCAGTGGACAGGGGGGGATGAAAAACTGTTTTTT. It encodes CASSQWTGGDEKLFF.

A note on this clone: An end of the junction does not agree with germline; a read error may underlie this. V gene TRBV7-7 combines with J gene TRBJ2-2, with TRBD2 matching 7 bases. The CDR3 is 16 residues long. CDR1 is SSHAT, CDR2 FNYEAQ, per germline (reference sequence). This CDR3 is CASSLRGAGNTGELFF. The CDR3 nucleotides are TGTGCTAGCAGCTTACGGGGAGCGGGAAACACCGGGGAGCTGTTTTTT.

The V gene is TRBV29-1, the J gene TRBJ1-1, with D possibly matching TRBD1 (6 bases). The CDR3 runs 13 residues. Germline CDR1 SQVTM, CDR2 ANQGSEA. V dropped 3 bases and J dropped 6 bases, with 14 bases sitting between them. The CDR3 coding sequence is TGCAGCGTTGAGCCCGGGACAAGCCCTGAAGCTTTCTTT. Protein sequence: CSVEPGTSPEAFF.